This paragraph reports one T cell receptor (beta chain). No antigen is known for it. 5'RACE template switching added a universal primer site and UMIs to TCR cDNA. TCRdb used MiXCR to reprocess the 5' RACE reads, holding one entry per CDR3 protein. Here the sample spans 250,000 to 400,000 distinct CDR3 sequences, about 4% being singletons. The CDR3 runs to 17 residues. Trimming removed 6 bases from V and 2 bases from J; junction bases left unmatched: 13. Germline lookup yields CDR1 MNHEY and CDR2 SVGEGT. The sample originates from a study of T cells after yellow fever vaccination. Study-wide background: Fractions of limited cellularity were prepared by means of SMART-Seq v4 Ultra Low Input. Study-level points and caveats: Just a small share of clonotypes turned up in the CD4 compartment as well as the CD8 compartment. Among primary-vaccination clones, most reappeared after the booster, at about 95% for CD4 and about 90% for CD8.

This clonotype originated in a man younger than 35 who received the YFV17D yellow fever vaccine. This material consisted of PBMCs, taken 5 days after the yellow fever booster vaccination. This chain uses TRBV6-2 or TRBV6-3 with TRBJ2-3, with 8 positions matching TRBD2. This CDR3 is CASRNRTSPRFTDTQYF. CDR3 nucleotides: TGTGCCAGCAGGAACCGGACTAGCCCGAGATTCACAGATACGCAGTATTTT.